The 23 T cell receptor beta chains in this list originate from one sample, sequenced in a study of blood T cell repertoires in COVID-19. TCRdb's table, derived via immunoSEQ multiplex PCR, lists solely in-frame clones and lacks some. This sample has about 240,000 clones, with around 87% found just once. The sample was peripheral blood. Source of these receptors: a woman aged 65 to 85 with active or convalescent COVID-19.

This clone was observed at least ten times. V gene TRBV9 combines with J gene TRBJ1-2; 8 bases are a match to TRBD1. The junction had 7 bases not matched to a gene; V was cut back by 4 bases and J by 5 bases. CDR1 and CDR2 (germline): SGDLS, YYNGEE. The CDR3 totals 14 residues. CDR3 sequence (DNA): TGTGCCAGCAGCACTGGACAGGGTAATTATGGCTACACCTTC. It translates to CASSTGQGNYGYTF.

The chain links TRBV5-5 to TRBJ2-5, with 8 bases identical to TRBD2. The CDR3 is made up of 16 amino acids. Unmatched junction bases numbered 7, after V lost 0 bases and J lost 3 bases. Per the germline V gene, CDR1 is SGHKS and CDR2 is YYEKEE (reference sequence). CDR3: CASSLAVTSGKETQYF. The DNA for the CDR3 is TGTGCCAGCAGCTTGGCCGTTACTAGCGGCAAAGAGACCCAGTACTTC.

The gene calls are TRBV27 and TRBJ1-2; possibly TRBD1 for D (6 bases). The germline CDR1 and CDR2 sequences are MNHEY and SMNVEV (reference sequence). CDR3 length equals 14 residues. The ends were cut back, 7 bases at V and 5 bases at J, with 17 bases in the middle. CDR3 in DNA: TGTGCCAGCAAAGGAAACAGGGATCCGTATGGCTACACCTTC. Encoded protein: CASKGNRDPYGYTF.

The genes are TRBV7-9 and TRBJ1-2; no firm D call. Trimming left V 1 base short and J 8 bases short, with 8 bases between. CDR1 and CDR2 from the germline V gene are SEHNR and FQNEAQ (reference sequence). CDR3 length: 12 residues. The CDR3 DNA reads as TGTGCCAGCAGCTTAGGGCAGAACGGCTACACCTTC. Its translation is CASSLGQNGYTF.

V and J are TRBV7-2 and TRBJ1-5; 8 nucleotides line up with TRBD1. J gave up 7 bases and V 1 base, and 6 bases lay outside the gene matches. The CDR3 runs to 15 residues. Germline V gene sequence: CDR1 SGHTA, CDR2 FQGNSA. DNA for the CDR3: TGTGCCAGCAGCTTAGAGCAGGGGGCGCGACAGCCCCAGCATTTT. Translating it yields CASSLEQGARQPQHF. Supplemented by reference TRBV7-2 and TRBJ1-5, the full variable domain reads GAGVSQSPSNKVTEKGKDVELRCDPISGHTALYWYRQSLGQGLEFLIYFQGNSAPDKSGLPSDRFSAERTGGSVSTLTIQRTQQEDSAVYLCASSLEQGARQPQHFGDGTRLSIL.

In its sample, this clone was seen once. For the CDR3, the DNA is TGTGCCAGCAGTTGGGACTACTCGAACACCGGGGAGCTGTTTTTT. Amino acids: CASSWDYSNTGELFF. This chain joins TRBV27 and TRBJ2-2; 7 nucleotides line up with TRBD2. CDR3 length equals 15 residues. Germline V gene data show CDR1 as MNHEY and CDR2 as SMNVEV (reference sequence). V dropped 4 bases and J dropped 0; count of bases not matched to a gene: 2.

This clone was counted once. The V call is TRBV5-1, the J call TRBJ1-6; perhaps TRBD1 as D (5 bases). The ends were cut back, 4 bases at V and 8 bases at J, with 13 bases in the middle. CDR3 length: 14 amino acids. Germline V gene sequence: CDR1 SGHRS, CDR2 YFSETQ. The CDR3 sequence: CASSTISRDSPLHF. The CDR3 bases are TGCGCCAGCAGCACTATCTCCAGGGATTCACCCCTCCACTTT.

V is TRBV6-5 and J is TRBJ2-2, with D maybe TRBD1 (6 bases). Trimming left V 8 bases short and J 6 bases short, with 16 bases between. This CDR3 contains 14 residues. The V gene's germline CDR1 is MNHEY and CDR2 SVGAGI. CDR3 coding DNA: TGTGCCAGCTCGATGGGGCAGGGGTCCGGGGAGCTGTTTTTT. Its protein is CASSMGQGSGELFF.

This chain joins TRBV28 and TRBJ2-4; D not certain. The germline gives CDR1 MDHEN, CDR2 SYDVKM. The CDR3 totals 16 residues. Trimming cost V 1 base and J 6 bases, with 16 bases left between them. The CDR3 nucleotides are TGTGCCAGCAGTTTATATAGTCTGGTTGAGCGAAACATTCAGTACTTC. Protein sequence: CASSLYSLVERNIQYF. Full variable domain (rest looked up from reference TRBV28 and TRBJ2-4): DVKVTQSSRYLVKRTGEKVFLECVQDMDHENMFWYRQDPGLGLRLIYFSYDVKMKEKGDIPEGYSVSREKKERFSLILESASTNQTSMYLCASSLYSLVERNIQYFGAGTRLSVL.

The chain has TRBV6-5 and TRBJ2-1; 9 bases line up with TRBD1. CDR3 length: 14 residues. Per the germline V gene, CDR1 is MNHEY and CDR2 is SVGAGI. Trimming removed 7 bases from V and 8 bases from J; junction bases left unmatched: 9. The chain's CDR3 is CASIPGQGLYEQFF. In DNA form, the CDR3 reads TGTGCCAGCATCCCCGGACAGGGGCTTTATGAGCAGTTCTTC.

The chain is built from TRBV20-1 and TRBJ1-1, with D unclear. Germline V lookup: CDR1 DFQATT, CDR2 SNEGSKA (reference sequence). The CDR3 runs 13 residues. V was cut by 3 bases and J by 1 base, with 9 bases left in between. The CDR3 DNA follows: TGCAGTGCTAGTCCACAGCCGAACACTGAAGCTTTCTTT. It specifies CSASPQPNTEAFF.

J is TRBJ1-5 and V is TRBV6-5; a weak D match, TRBD1 (5 bases). The germline gives CDR1 MNHEY, CDR2 SVGAGI. Trimming removed 2 bases from V and 6 bases from J, with 11 bases in between. This CDR3 has 14 amino acids. CDR3 DNA: TGTGCCAGCAGTTACGGCGGGGGTATTCAGCCCCAGCATTTT. Its protein is CASSYGGGIQPQHF.

In its sample, this clone was seen once. The rearrangement uses TRBV3-1 (or the pseudogene TRBV3-2) and TRBJ1-3; D call uncertain. The CDR3 extends over 17 amino acids. The V gene lost 2 bases and the J gene lost 5 bases, with 19 bases spanning the gap. The germline gives CDR1 LGHDT, CDR2 YNNKEL (reference sequence). CDR3 residues: CASSQSSRSRGRNTIYF. As DNA, the CDR3 is TGTGCCAGCAGCCAAAGCAGTAGGTCGCGGGGTAGAAACACCATATATTTT.

J is TRBJ2-1 and V is TRBV7-6; 7 bases map to TRBD2. Trimming at V came to 3 bases and at J to 5 bases, leaving 10 bases not matched to a gene. The CDR3 loop spans 16 amino acids. CDR1 and CDR2 from the germline V gene are SGHVS and FNYEAQ. The CDR3 reads CASSLQAGLIHNEQFF. The CDR3, as DNA: TGTGCCAGCAGCTTGCAAGCGGGGCTGATTCACAATGAGCAGTTCTTC.

The chain carries TRBV28 and TRBJ2-5; perhaps TRBD1 as D (5 bases). CDR3 size: 15 residues. V was cut by 7 bases and J by 8 bases, with 23 bases left in between. Germline V gene sequence: CDR1 MDHEN, CDR2 SYDVKM. The CDR3 DNA sequence: TGTGCCAGCATCACGCCTTCCGGCGACAGACCAACCCAGTACTTC. This sequence encodes CASITPSGDRPTQYF.

The V gene is TRBV6-6, the J gene TRBJ2-3, with 13 bases lining up with TRBD2. V dropped 7 bases and J dropped 5; count of bases not matched to a gene: 9. Germline V gene lookup returns CDR1 MNHNY and CDR2 SVGAGI (reference sequence). This CDR3 has 16 residues. For the CDR3, the DNA is TGTGCCAGCACTCCCTTACTAGCGGGGGGGATAGATACGCAGTATTTT. Translated, it gives CASTPLLAGGIDTQYF.

The chain carries TRBV7-2 and TRBJ2-1; D call uncertain. The germline V gene has CDR1 SGHTA and CDR2 FQGNSA. Deletions cut 5 bases from V and 12 bases from J, with 17 bases between. This CDR3 region has 13 residues. DNA for the CDR3: TGTGCCAGCAGCCCATTGGGCCCAAAAGGGCAGTTCTTC. Translation gives CASSPLGPKGQFF. Filled out from reference TRBV7-2 and TRBJ2-1, the complete variable domain reads GAGVSQSPSNKVTEKGKDVELRCDPISGHTALYWYRQSLGQGLEFLIYFQGNSAPDKSGLPSDRFSAERTGGSVSTLTIQRTQQEDSAVYLCASSPLGPKGQFFGPGTRLTVL.

This clone was observed a handful of times. The V and J genes are TRBV6-1 and TRBJ2-3; D is tentatively TRBD1 or TRBD2 (7 bases each). Per the germline V gene, CDR1 is MNHNS and CDR2 is SASEGT. V shed 10 bases and J shed 0 bases, with 11 bases lying between them. The CDR3 is 13 amino acids. CDR3 residues: CATRGGSTDTQYF. CDR3 sequence (DNA): TGTGCCACCAGGGGGGGAAGCACAGATACGCAGTATTTT.

V and J are TRBV10-3 and TRBJ1-4; 9 bases match TRBD1. The CDR3 extends over 14 amino acids. J was trimmed by 6 bases and V by 3 bases; bases with no gene match: 2. CDR1 is ENHRY and CDR2 is SYGVKD in the germline V gene. In nucleotides, the CDR3 is TGTGCCATCAGTGAACAGGGGGCTTATGAAAAACTGTTTTTT. Translated: CAISEQGAYEKLFF.

The chain employs TRBV7-2 and TRBJ2-7, with 8 bases lining up with TRBD2. Germline loops: CDR1 SGHTA, CDR2 FQGNSA. V shed 4 bases, J shed 2 bases, and the junction held 10 bases outside the gene matches. The CDR3 runs to 16 residues. CDR3 DNA: TGTGCCAGCAGCTCCCTAAGAATCGGGGGGGCCTACGAGCAGTACTTC. It specifies CASSSLRIGGAYEQYF.

The chain recombines TRBV15 with TRBJ2-1; D is possibly TRBD2 (6 bases). V lost 2 bases and J 7 bases, leaving 24 bases between the germline ends. The CDR3 sequence is 18 residues long. Germline V gene sequence: CDR1 LNHNV, CDR2 YYDKDF (reference sequence). Here the CDR3 reads CATSRNNGGSRFWNEQFF. The CDR3 DNA reads as TGTGCCACCAGCAGAAATAATGGGGGGTCCCGTTTTTGGAATGAGCAGTTCTTC.

J is TRBJ2-2 and V is TRBV7-8, with D unresolved. The CDR3 has 12 amino acids. Germline V gene lookup returns CDR1 SGHVS and CDR2 FQNEAQ. The V gene lost 8 bases and the J gene lost 7 bases, with 11 bases spanning the gap. The CDR3 sequence: CASSGDRGELFF. The CDR3 DNA follows: TGTGCCAGCTCCGGAGACCGCGGGGAGCTGTTTTTT.

This clone was seen only a few times. The V gene is TRBV1, the J gene TRBJ1-2. TRBV1 is described as a pseudogene. The CDR3 extends over 12 amino acids. CDR3 sequence: CTSSQGGDGYTF. CDR3 DNA sequence: TGCACCAGCAGCCAGGGAGGGGACGGCTACACCTTC.